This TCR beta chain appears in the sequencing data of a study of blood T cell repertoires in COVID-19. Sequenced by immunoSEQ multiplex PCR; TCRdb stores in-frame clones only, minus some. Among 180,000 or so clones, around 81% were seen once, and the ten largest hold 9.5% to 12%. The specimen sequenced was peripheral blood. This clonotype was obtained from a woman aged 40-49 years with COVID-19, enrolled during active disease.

This CDR3 reads CASSLGLAGEQFF. CDR3 nucleotide sequence: TGTGCCAGCAGCCTGGGACTAGCGGGTGAGCAGTTCTTC. The rearrangement uses TRBV5-6 and TRBJ2-1, with 12 positions matching TRBD2. This CDR3 contains 13 residues. CDR1 is SGHDT, CDR2 YYEEEE, per germline. V trimming: 4 bases; J trimming: 9 bases; junction bases outside the gene matches: 2.